A selection of T cell receptor beta chains follows, all from one sample in a study of cytomegalovirus exposure and HLA in healthy donors. This table comes from immunoSEQ multiplex PCR, and its TCRdb copy is limited to in-frame clones, with some not included. The sample lists roughly 160,000 clones, around three quarters occurring once. Material: PBMCs. Receptors were obtained from a man aged 35 to 55 in good health and CMV-seronegative. CDR3s include the opening cysteine and the closing phenylalanine or tryptophan. A D gene is named only where the DNA matches it firmly. For some rows the clone size is stated as once, few or many, or as a class when expanded; others skip it.

clone size	CDR3 length	V gene	J gene	D gene	CDR3 protein	CDR3 DNA
.	14	TRBV5-1	TRBJ2-3	.	CASSLQLFTDTQYF	TGCGCCAGCAGCTTACAGCTCTTCACAGATACGCAGTATTTT
.	16	TRBV28	TRBJ1-4	TRBD1	CASSFRGRHLNEKLFF	TGTGCCAGCAGTTTCAGGGGGCGGCACTTGAATGAAAAACTGTTTTTT
once	15	TRBV18	TRBJ2-2	.	CASSPRQQNTGELFF	TGTGCCAGCTCACCTCGACAGCAGAACACCGGGGAGCTGTTTTTT
.	14	TRBV5-1	TRBJ1-2	.	CASSLDNGSGGYTF	TGCGCCAGCAGCTTGGACAACGGGAGTGGTGGCTACACCTTC
few	16	TRBV6-1	TRBJ2-5	TRBD1	CASSALAGGAGETQYF	TGTGCCAGCAGTGCCCTAGCAGGGGGCGCGGGCGAGACCCAGTACTTC
.	15	TRBV5-5	TRBJ1-4	.	CASSVGAATNEKLFF	TGTGCCAGCAGCGTGGGGGCCGCAACTAATGAAAAACTGTTTTTT
few	13	TRBV5-1	TRBJ2-7	TRBD2	CASSLAGDNEQYF	TGCGCCAGCAGCTTAGCGGGAGACAACGAGCAGTACTTC
.	13	TRBV7-2	TRBJ2-1	.	CASTQTRGNEQFF	TGTGCCAGCACCCAAACGAGGGGGAATGAGCAGTTCTTC
few	15	TRBV7-2	TRBJ2-1	TRBD2	CASSLAGGPWDEQFF	TGTGCCAGCAGCTTAGCGGGAGGGCCCTGGGATGAGCAGTTCTTC
.	14	TRBV10-3	TRBJ1-2	.	CAISESLEGYGYTF	TGTGCCATCAGTGAGTCCCTGGAGGGCTATGGCTACACCTTC
.	15	TRBV27	TRBJ2-1	TRBD2	CASSLGGGTYNEQFF	TGTGCCAGCAGTTTAGGGGGAGGGACCTACAATGAGCAGTTCTTC
.	19	TRBV5-4	TRBJ2-6	.	CASSRGLRGLGSGANGLTF	TGTGCCAGCAGCCGTGGACTACGCGGGTTAGGCTCTGGGGCCAACGGCCTGACTTTC
few	16	TRBV7-9	TRBJ1-3	.	CASSFDTGSTGNTIYF	TGTGCCAGCAGCTTTGATACAGGGTCAACTGGAAACACCATATATTTT
.	18	TRBV27	TRBJ2-7	TRBD1	CASSLYPSTTGDPYEQYF	TGTGCCAGCAGTTTATACCCTTCTACAACAGGGGATCCCTACGAGCAGTACTTC
.	14	TRBV7-2	TRBJ2-7	TRBD2	CASSLESGTSEQYF	TGTGCCAGCAGCTTAGAGTCGGGGACTAGCGAGCAGTACTTC
.	16	TRBV4-2	TRBJ2-7	TRBD2	CASSQAAGGGTYEQYF	TGTGCCAGCAGCCAAGCAGCGGGAGGTGGGACCTACGAGCAGTACTTC
.	13	TRBV7-9	TRBJ2-1	.	CASSSGVSYEQFF	TGTGCCAGCAGCTCAGGGGTTAGCTATGAGCAGTTCTTC
.	12	TRBV6-4	TRBJ2-1	.	CASSGATNEQFF	TGTGCCAGCAGTGGGGCTACCAATGAGCAGTTCTTC
.	15	TRBV7-9	TRBJ2-7	TRBD2	CASSPLAGSLGEQYF	TGTGCCAGCAGCCCGCTAGCGGGAAGTTTGGGCGAGCAGTACTTC
.	13	TRBV11-3	TRBJ2-7	TRBD2	CASSLRGDYEQYF	TGTGCCAGCAGCCTACGGGGGGACTACGAGCAGTACTTC
once	14	TRBV28	TRBJ2-3	TRBD1	CASIVDRVADTQYF	TGTGCCAGCATAGTGGACAGGGTGGCAGATACGCAGTATTTT
.	15	TRBV6-5	TRBJ1-3	.	CASSGAATSGNTIYF	TGTGCCAGCTCGGGTGCGGCAACCTCTGGAAACACCATATATTTT
.	14	TRBV7-2	TRBJ2-2	.	CASSLNRNTGELFF	TGTGCCAGCAGCTTAAACAGGAACACCGGGGAGCTGTTTTTT
.	11	TRBV5-8	TRBJ2-3	.	CASSPLDTQYF	TGTGCCAGCAGTCCACTGGATACGCAGTATTTT
few	13	TRBV5-1	TRBJ2-2	.	CASSFLSTGELFF	TGCGCCAGCAGCTTTTTGTCGACCGGGGAGCTGTTTTTT
.	15	TRBV7-2	TRBJ2-3	TRBD1	CASSGTGGRTDTQYF	TGTGCCAGCAGCGGAACAGGGGGCAGGACAGATACGCAGTATTTT
.	13	TRBV2	TRBJ1-2	TRBD1	CASRDRVEGGYTF	TGTGCCAGCAGGGACAGGGTTGAAGGTGGCTACACCTTC
few	21	TRBV5-1	TRBJ2-6	.	CASSLVGQGGPAVAGANVLTF	TGCGCCAGCAGCTTGGTTGGTCAGGGGGGACCGGCGGTCGCTGGGGCCAACGTCCTGACTTTC
.	13	TRBV27	TRBJ2-7	.	CASSLRVTYEQYF	TGTGCCAGCAGTCTCAGGGTCACCTACGAGCAGTACTTC
.	14	TRBV28	TRBJ1-4	.	CASSLPGQTEKLFF	TGTGCCAGCAGTTTACCCGGACAGACTGAAAAACTGTTTTTT
few	14	TRBV15	TRBJ2-6	.	CATSRGGDGNVLTF	TGTGCCACCAGCAGGGGAGGCGATGGCAACGTCCTGACTTTC
.	13	TRBV19	TRBJ1-1	.	CASSIRFAEGAFF	TGTGCCAGTAGTATCCGCTTTGCCGAGGGAGCTTTCTTT
.	12	TRBV7-8	TRBJ2-7	.	CASSLALYEQYF	TGTGCCAGCAGTCTAGCACTCTACGAGCAGTACTTC
.	13	TRBV6-1	TRBJ2-5	.	CASTQSNQETQYF	TGTGCCAGCACACAGAGTAATCAAGAGACCCAGTACTTC
.	14	TRBV5-6	TRBJ2-7	TRBD1	CASSRGTGAYEQYF	TGTGCCAGCAGCAGGGGGACAGGGGCCTACGAGCAGTACTTC
.	15	TRBV5-1	TRBJ2-5	.	CASSLAYREQETQYF	TGCGCCAGCAGCTTGGCTTACAGGGAGCAAGAGACCCAGTACTTC
.	17	TRBV28	TRBJ1-5	TRBD1	CASSSSRGDRGSQPQHF	TGTGCCAGCAGTTCCTCTCGGGGGGACAGGGGAAGTCAGCCCCAGCATTTT
.	13	TRBV6-1	TRBJ2-7	TRBD1	CASRQGLSYEQYF	TGTGCCAGCCGACAGGGGCTCTCCTACGAGCAGTACTTC
.	13	TRBV10-3	TRBJ1-2	TRBD1	CAISERGTDGYTF	TGTGCCATCAGTGAGCGAGGGACAGATGGCTACACCTTC
once	14	TRBV19	TRBJ1-1	TRBD1	CASSSGQGNTEAFF	TGTGCCAGTAGTTCGGGACAGGGGAACACTGAAGCTTTCTTT
.	17	TRBV6-1	TRBJ2-4	TRBD1	CASSEAWTGAGGNIQYF	TGTGCCAGCAGTGAAGCATGGACAGGGGCCGGCGGGAACATTCAGTACTTC
.	14	TRBV6-5	TRBJ2-1	.	CASTPQGAYNEQFF	TGTGCCAGCACCCCGCAGGGTGCGTACAATGAGCAGTTCTTC
once	16	TRBV10-3	TRBJ2-2	TRBD1	CAISERTGSATGELFF	TGTGCCATCAGTGAGCGGACAGGATCTGCCACCGGGGAGCTGTTTTTT
.	14	TRBV5-4	TRBJ2-7	.	CASSLARGPYEQYF	TGTGCCAGCAGCTTGGCCAGGGGCCCCTACGAGCAGTACTTC
once	14	TRBV5-4	TRBJ2-1	.	CASSKVTGNNEQFF	TGTGCCAGCAGTAAAGTGACAGGAAACAATGAGCAGTTCTTC